The 30 T cell receptor beta chains given below trace back to one sample, sequenced in a study of blood T cell repertoires in COVID-19. TCRdb's copy holds only in-frame clones and misses some; the assay was immunoSEQ multiplex PCR. The sample holds a few hundred thousand clones, roughly four fifths seen once. What was sequenced was PBMCs or T cells enriched from blood (not recorded which). Receptors were obtained from a woman between 45 and 65 years old who had recovered from COVID-19.

Here the CDR3 DNA reads TGTGCCAGCAGTGATAGCGGATACTCGGGGGGCTACACCTTC. Amino acid sequence: CASSDSGYSGGYTF. The chain joins TRBV2 to TRBJ1-2, with no clear D. The CDR3 runs 14 residues. V was cut by 3 bases and J by 8 bases, with 16 bases left in between. Germline assignment: CDR1 SNHLY and CDR2 FYNNEI.

The chain uses TRBV29-1 and TRBJ1-1; a weak D match, TRBD1 (5 bases). CDR3 length: 12 amino acids. Trimming took off 7 bases at V and 2 bases at J, with 11 bases between the two ends. The germline V gene encodes CDR1 SQVTM and CDR2 ANQGSEA. The DNA for the CDR3 is TGCAGCGCACGACAGACTAACACTGAAGCTTTCTTT. Translation: CSARQTNTEAFF. The full variable domain, with the rest looked up from reference TRBV29-1 and TRBJ1-1, is SAVISQKPSRDICQRGTSLTIQCQVDSQVTMMFWYRQQPGQSLTLIATANQGSEATYESGFVIDKFPISRPNLTFSTLTVSNMSPEDSSIYLCSARQTNTEAFFGQGTRLTVV.

This clone has just one count. The CDR3 protein is CASSEAKGQGGNTIYF. The CDR3 bases are TGTGCCAGCAGTGAAGCGAAGGGTCAGGGTGGAAACACCATATATTTT. This chain joins TRBV6-1 and TRBJ1-3; D possibly corresponds to TRBD1 (5 bases). CDR3 size: 16 residues. Deletions cut 0 bases from V and 3 bases from J, with 12 bases between. Looked up from germline, CDR1 is MNHNS and CDR2 is SASEGT.

The CDR3 reads CASSTRQPGQPQHF. The CDR3, as DNA: TGTGCCAGTAGTACCCGACAGCCCGGACAGCCCCAGCATTTT. The V and J genes are TRBV19 and TRBJ1-5, with TRBD1 as a possible D gene (5 bases). Looked up from germline, CDR1 is LNHDA and CDR2 is SQIVND (reference sequence). CDR3 length: 14 residues. Trimming took off 4 bases at V and 7 bases at J, with 14 bases between the two ends.

The CDR3 nucleotides are TGCGCCAGCAGCGAGACAGGGGCCACTGAAGCTTTCTTT. It codes for CASSETGATEAFF. The chain employs TRBV5-1 and TRBJ1-1, with TRBD1 matching 8 bases. This CDR3 spans 13 amino acids. The germline V gene has CDR1 SGHRS and CDR2 YFSETQ. V was pared by 4 bases and J by 4 bases, with 3 bases of the junction left unmatched. Based on the CDR3 plus reference TRBV5-1 and TRBJ1-1, the full variable domain is KAGVTQTPRYLIKTRGQQVTLSCSPISGHRSVSWYQQTPGQGLQFLFEYFSETQRNKGNFPGRFSGRQFSNSRSEMNVSTLELGDSALYLCASSETGATEAFFGQGTRLTVV.

The chain joins TRBV7-2 to TRBJ1-3; D is perhaps TRBD1 (5 bases). The CDR3 is 15 amino acids. Germline V CDR1 and CDR2: SGHTA, FQGNSA. V lost 3 bases and J lost 4, with 13 bases in between. The CDR3 coding sequence is TGTGCCAGCAGCTTTTATGGGGCTACGGGAAACACCATATATTTT. Its protein product is CASSFYGATGNTIYF.

V gene TRBV11-3 combines with J gene TRBJ1-6, with a weak D call TRBD1 (5 bases). V was trimmed by 3 bases and J by 7 bases, leaving 13 bases between them. This CDR3 spans 15 amino acids. The germline gives CDR1 SGHNT, CDR2 YENEEA. The CDR3 bases are TGTGCCAGCAGCTTGGGGGGGTTGGCCAATTCACCCCTCCACTTT. Translated: CASSLGGLANSPLHF. The full variable domain, completed using reference TRBV11-3 and TRBJ1-6, is EAGVVQSPRYKIIEKKQPVAFWCNPISGHNTLYWYLQNLGQGPELLIRYENEEAVDDSQLPKDRFSAERLKGVDSTLKIQPAELGDSAVYLCASSLGGLANSPLHFGNGTRLTVT.

On this clone: An end of the junction differs from the germline gene, which may be a read error. The chain recombines TRBV6-1 with TRBJ2-5, with TRBD1 matching over 11 bases. Germline assignment: CDR1 MNHNS and CDR2 SASEGT. This CDR3 contains 15 residues. The CDR3 reads CASSEGTGGQETQYF. The CDR3 nucleotides read TGTGCCAGCAGCGAAGGGACAGGGGGACAAGAGACCCAGTACTTC.

This clone was recorded at least ten times. The CDR3 sequence: CAISDRQGPYEQYF. The CDR3 DNA follows: TGTGCCATCAGTGATCGACAGGGGCCCTACGAGCAGTACTTC. The chain combines TRBV10-3 with TRBJ2-7, with TRBD1 matching over 8 bases. V gave up 3 bases and J gave up 2 bases; unmatched junction bases: 3. This CDR3 has 14 amino acids. The germline CDR1 and CDR2 sequences are ENHRY and SYGVKD.

The rearrangement uses TRBV27 and TRBJ1-5; 9 nucleotides align to TRBD1. CDR3 size: 15 residues. V shed 4 bases and J 11 bases; nucleotides not matched to a gene: 12. The germline V gene encodes CDR1 MNHEY and CDR2 SMNVEV (reference sequence). Written as DNA, the CDR3 is TGTGCCAGCAGTTCCGCGGGACAGGGACGGTTGGCCCAGCATTTT. Its protein product is CASSSAGQGRLAQHF.

The rearrangement joins TRBV13 to TRBJ1-2, with D tentatively TRBD1 (6 bases). The CDR3 is 14 amino acids. Germline-derived CDR1 and CDR2 are PRHDT and FYEKMQ (reference sequence). Deletions cut 7 bases from V and 2 bases from J, with 14 bases between. The CDR3 DNA is TGTGCCAGCACCCTGACAGGTTCAAACTATGGCTACACCTTC. Amino acid sequence: CASTLTGSNYGYTF.

V gene TRBV2 combines with J gene TRBJ1-2; no clear D gene. This CDR3 has 14 residues. CDR1 and CDR2 (germline): SNHLY, FYNNEI. Deletions cut 0 bases from V and 4 bases from J, with 9 bases between. The CDR3: CASSEALQSYGYTF. In DNA form, the CDR3 reads TGTGCCAGCAGTGAAGCGTTACAGTCCTATGGCTACACCTTC.

The chain combines TRBV18 with TRBJ1-1, with 12 nucleotides matching TRBD1. Germline CDR1 and CDR2: KGHSH and LQKENI. CDR3 size: 16 residues. Losses at the gene ends were 1 base for V and 1 base for J; bases not matched to a gene: 1. CDR3 in DNA: TGTGCCAGCTCACCACAGGGACAGGGGGCGAACACTGAAGCTTTCTTT. This encodes CASSPQGQGANTEAFF.

The rearrangement links TRBV25-1 to TRBJ1-2; TRBD1 matches at 10 bases. The junction had 6 bases not matched to a gene; V was cut back by 6 bases and J by 5 bases. The CDR3 consists of 14 residues. CDR1 MGHDK and CDR2 SYGVNS come from the germline V gene. CDR3 nucleotide sequence: TGTGCCAGCAGACCGACAGGGGGCATTTATGGCTACACCTTC. Translation: CASRPTGGIYGYTF.

This chain uses TRBV30 with TRBJ2-7; D is undetermined. The CDR3 extends over 12 amino acids. CDR1 GTSNPN and CDR2 SVGIG come from the germline V gene (reference sequence). Trimming cost V 1 base and J 1 base, with 5 bases left between them. In DNA, the CDR3 is TGTGCCTGGAGTGGCGGATCCTACGAGCAGTACTTC. This encodes CAWSGGSYEQYF. Full variable domain (remainder filled in from reference TRBV30 and TRBJ2-7): SQTIHQWPATLVQPVGSPLSLECTVEGTSNPNLYWYRQAAGRGLQLLFYSVGIGQISSEVPQNLSASRPQDRQFILSSKKLLLSDSGFYLCAWSGGSYEQYFGPGTRLTVT.

This chain links TRBV7-9 with TRBJ2-2; 7 nucleotides match TRBD1. Per the germline V gene, CDR1 is SEHNR and CDR2 is FQNEAQ (reference sequence). This CDR3 has 16 residues. Trimming at V came to 4 bases and at J to 4 bases, leaving 9 bases not matched to a gene. DNA of the CDR3: TGTGCCAGCAGCTCGGGACAGAAGAGGGTCACCGGGGAGCTGTTTTTT. Protein sequence: CASSSGQKRVTGELFF. The entire variable domain, with the rest obtained from reference TRBV7-9 and TRBJ2-2, is as follows: DTGVSQNPRHKITKRGQNVTFRCDPISEHNRLYWYRQTLGQGPEFLTYFQNEAQLEKSRLLSDRFSAERPKGSFSTLEIQRTEQGDSAMYLCASSSGQKRVTGELFFGEGSRLTVL.

The chain employs TRBV29-1 and TRBJ1-3; TRBD1 agrees at 7 bases. Per the germline V gene, CDR1 is SQVTM and CDR2 is ANQGSEA. The junction had 4 bases not matched to a gene; V was cut back by 5 bases and J by 0 bases. The CDR3 is 14 amino acids. The CDR3 loop reads CSVPRDSSGNTIYF. CDR3 DNA sequence: TGCAGCGTTCCCCGGGACAGCTCTGGAAACACCATATATTTT.

The sample holds one count of this clone. J is TRBJ2-7 and V is TRBV19, with a weak D call TRBD1 (5 bases). The CDR3 has 16 amino acids. Per the germline V gene, CDR1 is LNHDA and CDR2 is SQIVND (reference sequence). The germline V and J ends were trimmed by 3 bases and 0 bases, with 15 bases remaining between them. The CDR3 DNA sequence: TGTGCCAGTAGTATCTCTTCAGGGCTGAGCTCCTACGAGCAGTACTTC. Residues: CASSISSGLSSYEQYF.

The chain combines TRBV19 with TRBJ1-2; TRBD1 aligns across 7 bases. Germline lookup yields CDR1 LNHDA and CDR2 SQIVND (reference sequence). This CDR3 spans 13 amino acids. V dropped 1 base and J dropped 7; count of bases not matched to a gene: 3. Here the CDR3 DNA reads TGTGCCAGTAGTATAGGAGGGACAGTTGGCTACACCTTC. Its protein product is CASSIGGTVGYTF.

V usage is TRBV7-2 and J usage is TRBJ1-4, with 8 positions matching TRBD1. V was clipped by 7 bases and J by 10 bases; unmatched bases: 14. CDR3 length: 15 residues. Germline V lookup: CDR1 SGHTA, CDR2 FQGNSA. In nucleotides, the CDR3 is TGTGCCAGCACTCCTCAGGGGGCTATGCCGGGAAAACTGTTTTTT. This codes for CASTPQGAMPGKLFF.

V usage is TRBV30 and J usage is TRBJ1-2; no firm D call. The germline gives CDR1 GTSNPN, CDR2 SVGIG (reference sequence). This CDR3 contains 12 residues. With 4 bases removed from V and 5 bases from J, the gap between germline ends came to 11 bases. The CDR3 loop reads CAWTGEVYGYTF. The DNA for the CDR3 is TGTGCCTGGACGGGAGAAGTTTATGGCTACACCTTC.

CDR3 sequence reads: CSAPAGQGYTF. The DNA of the CDR3 is TGCAGTGCCCCGGCTGGACAGGGGTACACCTTC. The chain uses TRBV20-1 and TRBJ1-2, with TRBD1 matching over 9 bases. Per the germline V gene, CDR1 is DFQATT and CDR2 is SNEGSKA (reference sequence). The CDR3 covers 11 residues. Germline trimming cut 6 bases from V and 11 bases from J; bases unmatched to any gene: 7.

The chain combines TRBV4-1 with TRBJ1-2; TRBD1 matches at 8 bases. The CDR3 extends over 17 amino acids. Germline CDR1 MGHRA, CDR2 YSYEKL. The ends lost 1 base at V and 4 bases at J; junction bases unmatched: 11. The CDR3 protein is CASSQVQGGQGLYGYTF. In DNA, the CDR3 is TGCGCCAGCAGCCAAGTTCAGGGCGGACAGGGCCTCTATGGCTACACCTTC.

This chain links TRBV30 with TRBJ2-4; D is uncertain. V was shortened by 0 bases and J by 0 bases, with 12 bases between the two germline ends. Germline CDR1 and CDR2: GTSNPN and SVGIG (reference sequence). This CDR3 comprises 16 residues. The DNA for the CDR3 is TGTGCCTGGAGTGTTCTGACAAGCCTAGCCAAAAACATTCAGTACTTC. This translates into CAWSVLTSLAKNIQYF.

The chain employs TRBV30 and TRBJ1-4, with no clear D. This CDR3 is 14 amino acids long. V shed 8 bases and J shed 4 bases, with 17 bases lying between them. Germline lookup yields CDR1 GTSNPN and CDR2 SVGIG (reference sequence). CDR3 sequence reads: CAVGEGRINEKLFF. CDR3 nucleotides: TGTGCCGTCGGTGAGGGCAGGATTAATGAAAAACTGTTTTTT.

The rearrangement uses TRBV2 and TRBJ2-2, with 7 nucleotides matching TRBD1. Germline V gene data show CDR1 as SNHLY and CDR2 as FYNNEI. The CDR3 has 15 residues. Trimming at V came to 7 bases and at J to 2 bases, leaving 7 bases not matched to a gene. CDR3 sequence: CASMGQPSNTGELFF. The CDR3, as DNA: TGTGCCAGCATGGGACAGCCTTCCAACACCGGGGAGCTGTTTTTT. The entire variable domain, with the rest obtained from reference TRBV2 and TRBJ2-2, is as follows: EPEVTQTPSHQVTQMGQEVILRCVPISNHLYFYWYRQILGQKVEFLVSFYNNEISEKSEIFDDQFSVERPDGSNFTLKIRSTKLEDSAMYFCASMGQPSNTGELFFGEGSRLTVL.

V usage is TRBV6-2 or TRBV6-3 and J usage is TRBJ1-5; 8 bases match TRBD1. CDR1 and CDR2 (germline): MNHEY, SVGEGT. The CDR3 contains 17 residues. J gave up 6 bases and V 0 bases, and 10 bases lay outside the gene matches. The CDR3 coding sequence is TGTGCCAGCAGTTACTCCCTAGACAGGGGCCGCCTTCAGCCCCAGCATTTT. This gives the protein CASSYSLDRGRLQPQHF.

This chain uses TRBV18 with TRBJ2-7; tentatively, D is TRBD2 (5 bases). Trimming took off 6 bases at V and 3 bases at J, with 12 bases between the two ends. The CDR3 is made up of 13 amino acids. Germline V gene data show CDR1 as KGHSH and CDR2 as LQKENI. The CDR3 region is CASSRTSSYEQYF. CDR3 DNA sequence: TGTGCCAGCTCCCGGACTTCCAGCTACGAGCAGTACTTC.

The chain links TRBV9 to TRBJ2-7; D might be TRBD2 (5 bases). This CDR3 has 15 residues. Trimming left V 0 bases short and J 7 bases short, with 17 bases between. Germline CDR1 SGDLS, CDR2 YYNGEE. Here the CDR3 reads CASSVEITGWWEQYF. The CDR3 region has the DNA TGTGCCAGCAGCGTAGAAATCACGGGATGGTGGGAGCAGTACTTC.

The rearrangement joins TRBV19 to TRBJ1-2; D is unresolved. Germline CDR1 reads LNHDA; CDR2 reads SQIVND (reference sequence). V lost 10 bases and J 0 bases, leaving 9 bases between the germline ends. This CDR3 has 12 amino acids. DNA of the CDR3: TGTGCCACAGTAAAAGCTAACTATGGCTACACCTTC. Residues: CATVKANYGYTF. The entire variable domain, with the rest obtained from reference TRBV19 and TRBJ1-2, is as follows: DGGITQSPKYLFRKEGQNVTLSCEQNLNHDAMYWYRQDPGQGLRLIYYSQIVNDFQKGDIAEGYSVSREKKESFPLTVTSAQKNPTAFYLCATVKANYGYTFGSGTRLTVV.